The 2 T cell receptor beta chains listed next were all sequenced from one sample in a study of blood T cell repertoires in COVID-19. Only in-frame clones appear in the TCRdb table, and some are missing; sequencing was by immunoSEQ multiplex PCR. The sample holds tens of thousands of clones, approximately 91% seen once. The sample taken for sequencing was peripheral blood. The receptors originated from a man in his forties or fifties with acute or convalescent COVID-19.

The chain carries TRBV9 and TRBJ2-7, with 13 bases aligning to TRBD2. The CDR3 is 17 amino acids. The J segment lost 0 bases and the V segment lost 0 bases, leaving 3 bases of the junction unmatched. Germline V gene sequence: CDR1 SGDLS, CDR2 YYNGEE. CDR3 in amino acids: CASSVATSGGSSYEQYF. The DNA for the CDR3 is TGTGCCAGCAGCGTAGCGACTAGCGGGGGGAGCTCCTACGAGCAGTACTTC.

The chain's CDR3 is CASSDGTGVSEQFF. DNA for the CDR3: TGTGCCAGCAGTGATGGGACAGGGGTCTCGGAGCAGTTCTTC. The chain is built from TRBV6-4 and TRBJ2-1; 10 bases are a match to TRBD1. Germline values: CDR1 MRHNA, CDR2 SNTAGT. This CDR3 spans 14 amino acids. The trim removed 3 bases at V and 10 bases at J, leaving 6 bases unmatched.